One sample yielded the 27 T cell receptor beta chains listed below, sequenced in a study of blood T cell repertoires in COVID-19. Only in-frame clones appear in the TCRdb table, and some are missing; sequencing was by immunoSEQ multiplex PCR. The sample lists roughly 70,000 clones; roughly nine tenths were seen once. Material: peripheral blood. These receptors were taken from a man aged 50 to 60 with COVID-19, enrolled during active disease.

The genes are TRBV5-1 and TRBJ1-1; maybe TRBD1 (5 bases). CDR1 SGHRS and CDR2 YFSETQ come from the germline V gene. The CDR3 spans 15 residues. Trimming stripped 4 bases from V and 4 bases from J, with 17 bases between. The CDR3 spells CASSLGQGVFTEAFF. CDR3 sequence (DNA): TGCGCCAGCAGCCTAGGACAAGGGGTGTTCACTGAAGCTTTCTTT.

The J gene is TRBJ2-1, the V gene TRBV4-2, with 14 bases that match TRBD2. The germline gives CDR1 LGHNA, CDR2 YNFKEQ. The CDR3 contains 18 residues. V shed 1 base and J 4 bases; nucleotides not matched to a gene: 6. Here the CDR3 reads CASSQARLAGGGYNEQFF. The CDR3 DNA sequence: TGTGCCAGCAGCCAAGCCCGACTAGCGGGAGGGGGTTACAATGAGCAGTTCTTC.

This chain links TRBV7-9 with TRBJ2-5; the match to TRBD2 covers 9 bases. CDR1 and CDR2 (germline): SEHNR, FQNEAQ (reference sequence). The CDR3 consists of 14 residues. V shed 7 bases, J shed 4 bases, and the junction held 7 bases outside the gene matches. The CDR3 sequence is CASNKAGGGETQYF. The CDR3 DNA reads as TGTGCCAGCAACAAAGCGGGAGGCGGAGAGACCCAGTACTTC.

V usage is TRBV30 and J usage is TRBJ1-1; D is unresolved. The CDR3 consists of 13 residues. Germline CDR1 reads GTSNPN; CDR2 reads SVGIG (reference sequence). V lost 0 bases to trimming and J lost 5 bases, with 10 bases between them. CDR3 coding DNA: TGTGCCTGGAGTGTTCAACCGGGAACTGAAGCTTTCTTT. Translation: CAWSVQPGTEAFF. The whole variable domain, remainder taken from reference TRBV30 and TRBJ1-1, is SQTIHQWPATLVQPVGSPLSLECTVEGTSNPNLYWYRQAAGRGLQLLFYSVGIGQISSEVPQNLSASRPQDRQFILSSKKLLLSDSGFYLCAWSVQPGTEAFFGQGTRLTVV.

V gene TRBV7-8 combines with J gene TRBJ2-1, with D unresolved. The ends were cut back, 5 bases at V and 8 bases at J, with 7 bases in the middle. The CDR3 is 11 residues long. CDR1 is SGHVS, CDR2 FQNEAQ, per germline. Here the CDR3 reads CASSLIDEQFF. The DNA of the CDR3 is TGTGCCAGCAGCCTTATCGATGAGCAGTTCTTC.

This sequence joins TRBV3-1 (or the pseudogene TRBV3-2) and TRBJ2-2; 9 nucleotides agree with TRBD2. V was clipped by 2 bases and J by 4 bases; unmatched bases: 5. This CDR3 is built from 16 residues. Germline-derived CDR1 and CDR2 are LGHDT and YNNKEL (reference sequence). The DNA of the CDR3 is TGTGCCAGCAGCCAACATAGCGGGAGTACCACCGGGGAGCTGTTTTTT. It encodes CASSQHSGSTTGELFF.

This chain links TRBV5-1 with TRBJ2-1, with no clear D. The CDR3 has 16 amino acids. V shed 1 base and J shed 0 bases, with 11 bases lying between them. Germline CDR1 is SGHRS and CDR2 is YFSETQ. The CDR3 spells CASSLTSQSSYNEQFF. CDR3 bases: TGCGCCAGCAGCTTGACCAGTCAAAGCTCCTACAATGAGCAGTTCTTC.

The rearrangement links TRBV3-1 (or the pseudogene TRBV3-2) to TRBJ2-3; tentative D call: TRBD1 (6 bases). V was shortened by 0 bases and J by 3 bases, with 13 bases between the two germline ends. Germline V gene sequence: CDR1 LGHDT, CDR2 YNNKEL (reference sequence). CDR3 length: 16 amino acids. DNA for the CDR3: TGTGCCAGCAGCCAAGATCTGGGGCAGGGGACAGATACGCAGTATTTT. Residues: CASSQDLGQGTDTQYF.

The V gene is TRBV9, the J gene TRBJ2-2; TRBD2 agrees at 13 bases. J was trimmed by 4 bases and V by 1 base; bases with no gene match: 7. The CDR3 contains 18 residues. CDR1 SGDLS and CDR2 YYNGEE come from the germline V gene. The CDR3 loop reads CASSVSGLAGVSTGELFF. Here the CDR3 DNA reads TGTGCCAGCAGCGTAAGTGGACTAGCGGGAGTCTCCACCGGGGAGCTGTTTTTT.

The chain combines TRBV4-1 with TRBJ1-1; TRBD1 matches 7 bases. Germline loops: CDR1 MGHRA, CDR2 YSYEKL. V lost 2 bases and J lost 1; bases outside the gene matches: 4. The CDR3 runs 15 residues. The CDR3 coding sequence is TGCGCCAGCAGCCAACCCACAGGGGCGAACACTGAAGCTTTCTTT. This sequence encodes CASSQPTGANTEAFF.

The chain uses TRBV5-1 and TRBJ2-3; 9 nucleotides line up with TRBD1. V trimming: 3 bases; J trimming: 2 bases; junction bases outside the gene matches: 4. Germline V gene data show CDR1 as SGHRS and CDR2 as YFSETQ. The CDR3 covers 15 residues. CDR3 nucleotide sequence: TGCGCCAGCAGCTCGGGGACAGGGAACACAGATACGCAGTATTTT. Its translation is CASSSGTGNTDTQYF.

The chain uses TRBV18 and TRBJ1-2; D might be TRBD1 (5 bases). Trimming pared 5 bases from V and 2 bases from J, leaving 12 bases between. This CDR3 has 14 residues. Germline V gives CDR1 KGHSH, CDR2 LQKENI. CDR3 in DNA: TGTGCCAGCTCAGGAGGGGCACTGAACTATGGCTACACCTTC. This sequence encodes CASSGGALNYGYTF. The full variable domain, with the rest looked up from reference TRBV18 and TRBJ1-2, is NAGVMQNPRHLVRRRGQEARLRCSPMKGHSHVYWYRQLPEEGLKFMVYLQKENIIDESGMPKERFSAEFPKEGPSILRIQQVVRGDSAAYFCASSGGALNYGYTFGSGTRLTVV.

This rearrangement joins TRBV14 to TRBJ2-5; 8 bases align to TRBD1. Unmatched junction bases numbered 4, after V lost 6 bases and J lost 1 base. Germline loops: CDR1 SGHDN, CDR2 FVKESK. CDR3 length: 14 amino acids. The CDR3: CASRLTGGQETQYF. In DNA, the CDR3 is TGTGCCAGCAGGTTAACAGGGGGCCAAGAGACCCAGTACTTC.

The rearrangement links TRBV2 to TRBJ2-1; 7 bases agree with TRBD2. V lost 8 bases to trimming and J lost 3 bases; unmatched junction nucleotides: 7. The CDR3 sequence is 14 residues long. In germline, CDR1 is SNHLY, CDR2 FYNNEI. The CDR3 loop is CASRLQRGYNEQFF. The CDR3 nucleotides read TGTGCCAGCCGCCTGCAGCGGGGCTACAATGAGCAGTTCTTC.

In its sample, this clone was seen once. The V gene is TRBV5-1, the J gene TRBJ2-1, with 8 bases lining up with TRBD2. The length of the CDR3 is 15 residues. V gave up 0 bases and J gave up 2 bases; unmatched junction bases: 1. Germline V gene sequence: CDR1 SGHRS, CDR2 YFSETQ. The CDR3 here is CASSLGAGAYNEQFF. Here the CDR3 DNA reads TGCGCCAGCAGCTTGGGAGCGGGGGCCTACAATGAGCAGTTCTTC.

This chain connects TRBV19 to TRBJ1-3; D not resolved. The germline V and J ends were trimmed by 5 bases and 3 bases, with 11 bases remaining between them. The germline V gene has CDR1 LNHDA and CDR2 SQIVND (reference sequence). The CDR3 is made up of 14 amino acids. CDR3 nucleotides: TGTGCCAGTAGTCCCGGTATCGGTGGAAACACCATATATTTT. The encoded protein is CASSPGIGGNTIYF.

The rearrangement joins TRBV3-1 (or the pseudogene TRBV3-2) to TRBJ2-7, with TRBD1 identical over 9 bases. V shed 5 bases and J 2 bases; nucleotides not matched to a gene: 4. This CDR3 region has 14 residues. Germline V lookup: CDR1 LGHDT, CDR2 YNNKEL (reference sequence). CDR3 nucleotide sequence: TGTGCCAGCAGCAAAGGACAGGGGACCTACGAGCAGTACTTC. Its translation: CASSKGQGTYEQYF.

The chain has TRBV5-6 and TRBJ1-6; tentative D call: TRBD1 (6 bases). The length of the CDR3 is 16 residues. CDR1 and CDR2 (germline): SGHDT, YYEEEE. V was trimmed by 4 bases and J by 6 bases, leaving 17 bases between them. In DNA, the CDR3 is TGTGCCAGCAGCCGTTTTCTACAGGGACGTAATTCACCCCTCCACTTT. It yields the protein CASSRFLQGRNSPLHF.

The V gene is TRBV15, the J gene TRBJ2-7; unclear D gene. CDR1 and CDR2 from the germline V gene are LNHNV and YYDKDF (reference sequence). Deletions cut 0 bases from V and 4 bases from J, with 10 bases between. This CDR3 region has 14 residues. The CDR3: CATSRDSVWYEQYF. CDR3 DNA: TGTGCCACCAGCAGAGACTCGGTATGGTACGAGCAGTACTTC.

This clone was seen just once. The V call is TRBV7-9, the J call TRBJ2-3, with 10 bases lining up with TRBD2. Looked up from germline, CDR1 is SEHNR and CDR2 is FQNEAQ (reference sequence). J gave up 0 bases and V 3 bases, and 9 bases lay outside the gene matches. This CDR3 is 18 amino acids long. The CDR3 protein is CASSFPSGSYSSTDTQYF. DNA of the CDR3: TGTGCCAGCAGCTTCCCTAGCGGGAGTTATTCTAGCACAGATACGCAGTATTTT.

The rearrangement joins TRBV19 to TRBJ2-1; the D is unclear. CDR3 length: 15 amino acids. Germline CDR1 is LNHDA and CDR2 is SQIVND (reference sequence). With 11 bases removed from V and 4 bases from J, the gap between germline ends came to 21 bases. The CDR3 is CASKNIQAQYNEQFF. Written as DNA, the CDR3 is TGTGCCTCAAAAAATATCCAGGCCCAATACAATGAGCAGTTCTTC.

The chain links TRBV4-2 to TRBJ2-7; 9 bases map to TRBD2. The CDR3 has 15 residues. The V and J ends lost 0 bases and 2 bases, in that order; junction bases with no gene match: 2. Germline V gene lookup returns CDR1 LGHNA and CDR2 YNFKEQ. The CDR3: CASSQEAGGTYEQYV. The DNA of the CDR3 is TGTGCCAGCAGCCAAGAAGCGGGAGGTACCTACGAGCAGTACGTC.

CDR3 in amino acids: CASSSQREANGELFF. CDR3 coding DNA: TGTGCCAGCAGCTCCCAGCGGGAGGCCAACGGGGAGCTGTTTTTT. The chain is built from TRBV7-3 and TRBJ2-2, with 9 nucleotides matching TRBD2. The CDR3 runs to 15 residues. Trimming at V came to 4 bases and at J to 7 bases, leaving 7 bases not matched to a gene. CDR1 and CDR2 (germline): SGHTA, FQGTGA.

The rearrangement links TRBV11-1 to TRBJ1-2; possible D gene TRBD1, 5 bases. The V end was cut by 5 bases, the J end by 6 bases, with 13 bases between. Germline lookup yields CDR1 SGHAT and CDR2 FQDESV (reference sequence). The CDR3 runs to 13 residues. The CDR3 region is CASSGTGPDGYTF. The CDR3 DNA is TGTGCCAGCAGCGGTACAGGTCCGGATGGCTACACCTTC.

The table lists this clone with a few counts. The CDR3 DNA reads as TGCGCCAGCAGCTTGACAGGGGCCGTAAACACTGAAGCTTTCTTT. It encodes CASSLTGAVNTEAFF. The V gene is TRBV5-1, the J gene TRBJ1-1; 7 nucleotides match TRBD1. Trimming removed 1 base from V and 2 bases from J; junction bases left unmatched: 5. This CDR3 has 15 amino acids. The germline gives CDR1 SGHRS, CDR2 YFSETQ.

The CDR3 spells CASRQGQAGELFF. The CDR3 coding sequence is TGTGCCAGCAGACAAGGACAGGCCGGGGAGCTGTTTTTT. The chain uses TRBV7-9 and TRBJ2-2; TRBD1 matches at 7 bases. The CDR3 sequence is 13 residues long. V shed 6 bases, J shed 6 bases, and the junction held 4 bases outside the gene matches. Per germline, CDR1 SEHNR and CDR2 FQNEAQ (reference sequence). The whole variable domain, filled in from reference TRBV7-9 and TRBJ2-2, reads DTGVSQNPRHKITKRGQNVTFRCDPISEHNRLYWYRQTLGQGPEFLTYFQNEAQLEKSRLLSDRFSAERPKGSFSTLEIQRTEQGDSAMYLCASRQGQAGELFFGEGSRLTVL.

The chain combines TRBV5-1 with TRBJ2-7; TRBD2 agrees at 10 bases. The CDR3 loop spans 14 amino acids. Germline V gene lookup returns CDR1 SGHRS and CDR2 YFSETQ. V was pared by 4 bases and J by 6 bases, with 7 bases of the junction left unmatched. CDR3 sequence (DNA): TGCGCCAGCAGCCAAGGGACTAGCGTCTCCGAGCAGTACTTC. Its translation: CASSQGTSVSEQYF.